Here is one T cell receptor (beta chain) with its context. The CDR3 totals 16 residues. V lost 7 bases, J lost 4 bases, and 20 bases lay in between. Germline loops: CDR1 MDHEN, CDR2 SYDVKM. Original handling: Reference gene primer amplification in the assay estimated nucleated cell counts. The assay was immunoSEQ multiplex PCR, and TCRdb's table has in-frame clones only and misses some. V, J and clone size were drawn from that table, and D and trimming were deduced from the DNA. Of approximately 230,000 clones in the sample, around 83% were seen once. These data come from a study of blood T cell repertoires in COVID-19. Study at large: The United States, Italy and Spain supplied acute and convalescent COVID-19 samples. Nucleic acid was either cDNA or gDNA, and it came from T cells, B-cell-depleted T cells, or PBMCs.

The source is a man at least 80 years old with acute or convalescent COVID-19. The gene calls are TRBV28 and TRBJ2-1; D possibly corresponds to TRBD2 (7 bases). The sequenced sample consisted of peripheral blood. The CDR3 reads CASTRGGGRNYNEQFF. The CDR3 DNA follows: TGTGCCAGCACTCGCGGGGGCGGGAGAAATTACAATGAGCAGTTCTTC. Full variable domain (missing parts from reference TRBV28 and TRBJ2-1): DVKVTQSSRYLVKRTGEKVFLECVQDMDHENMFWYRQDPGLGLRLIYFSYDVKMKEKGDIPEGYSVSREKKERFSLILESASTNQTSMYLCASTRGGGRNYNEQFFGPGTRLTVL.